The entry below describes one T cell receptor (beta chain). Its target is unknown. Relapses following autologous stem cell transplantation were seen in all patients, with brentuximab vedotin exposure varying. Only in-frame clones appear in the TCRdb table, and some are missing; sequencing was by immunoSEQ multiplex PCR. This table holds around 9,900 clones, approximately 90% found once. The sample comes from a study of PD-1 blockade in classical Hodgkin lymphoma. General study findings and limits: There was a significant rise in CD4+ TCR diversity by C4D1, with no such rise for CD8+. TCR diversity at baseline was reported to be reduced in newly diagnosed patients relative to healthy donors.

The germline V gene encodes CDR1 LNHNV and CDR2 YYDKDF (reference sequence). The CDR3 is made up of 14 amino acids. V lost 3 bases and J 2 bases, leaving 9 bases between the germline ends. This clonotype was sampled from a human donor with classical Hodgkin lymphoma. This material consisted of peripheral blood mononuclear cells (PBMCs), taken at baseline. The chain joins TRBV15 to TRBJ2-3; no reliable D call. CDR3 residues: CATSRSASTDTQYF. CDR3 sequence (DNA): TGTGCCACCAGCAGGTCCGCCTCCACAGATACGCAGTATTTT.